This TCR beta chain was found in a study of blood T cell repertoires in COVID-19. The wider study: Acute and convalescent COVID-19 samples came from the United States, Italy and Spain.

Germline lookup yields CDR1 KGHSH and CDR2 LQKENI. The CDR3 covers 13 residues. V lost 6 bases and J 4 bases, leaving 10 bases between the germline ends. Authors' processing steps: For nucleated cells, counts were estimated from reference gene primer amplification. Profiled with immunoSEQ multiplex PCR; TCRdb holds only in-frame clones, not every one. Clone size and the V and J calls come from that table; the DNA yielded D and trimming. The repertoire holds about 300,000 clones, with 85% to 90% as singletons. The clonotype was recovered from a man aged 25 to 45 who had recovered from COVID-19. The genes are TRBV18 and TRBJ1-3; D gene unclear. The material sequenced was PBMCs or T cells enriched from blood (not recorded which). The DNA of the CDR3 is TGTGCCAGCTCGCGGCTCGACGGAAACACCATATATTTT. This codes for CASSRLDGNTIYF.